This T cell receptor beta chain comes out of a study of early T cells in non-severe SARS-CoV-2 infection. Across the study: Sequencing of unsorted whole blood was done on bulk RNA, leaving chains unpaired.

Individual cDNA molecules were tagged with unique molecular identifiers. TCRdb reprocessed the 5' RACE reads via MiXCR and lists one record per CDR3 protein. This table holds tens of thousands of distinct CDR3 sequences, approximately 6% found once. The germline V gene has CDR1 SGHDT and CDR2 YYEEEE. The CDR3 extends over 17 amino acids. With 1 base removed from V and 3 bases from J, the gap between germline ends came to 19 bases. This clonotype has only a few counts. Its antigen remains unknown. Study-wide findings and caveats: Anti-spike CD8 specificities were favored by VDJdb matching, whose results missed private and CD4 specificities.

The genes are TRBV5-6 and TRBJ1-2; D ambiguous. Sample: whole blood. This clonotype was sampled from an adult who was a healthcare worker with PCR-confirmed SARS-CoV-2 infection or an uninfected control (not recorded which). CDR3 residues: CASSLRFKAREDYGYTF. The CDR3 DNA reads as TGTGCCAGCAGCTTGAGGTTTAAGGCCCGGGAGGACTATGGCTACACCTTC.